A single sample gave rise to the 30 T cell receptor beta chains below, sequenced in a study of cytomegalovirus exposure and HLA in healthy donors. The PCR was carried out with 60 Vbeta primers and 13 Jbeta primers. The table came from immunoSEQ multiplex PCR; TCRdb's copy has only in-frame clones and leaves some out. Among around 180,000 clones listed, around 77% were seen once. The sequenced sample was PBMCs. The receptors come from a man in his fifties or sixties in good health and CMV-seronegative.

This chain uses TRBV15 with TRBJ2-7; a possible D gene is TRBD1 (5 bases). The V and J ends lost 0 bases and 3 bases respectively, with 12 bases between them. The germline CDR1 and CDR2 sequences are LNHNV and YYDKDF (reference sequence). The CDR3 spans 15 residues. The CDR3 DNA is TGTGCCACCAGCAGAGATCAGGGCAGTTACTACGAGCAGTACTTC. It is translated as CATSRDQGSYYEQYF.

The rearrangement links TRBV5-1 to TRBJ2-7; 14 bases agree with TRBD2. Germline CDR1 SGHRS, CDR2 YFSETQ. The CDR3 is 17 residues long. V shed 4 bases and J 2 bases; nucleotides not matched to a gene: 8. The CDR3 protein is CASSPGLAGGRAYEQYF. CDR3 bases: TGCGCCAGCAGCCCTGGACTAGCGGGAGGTAGGGCCTACGAGCAGTACTTC. Full variable domain (outside the CDR3, taken from reference TRBV5-1 and TRBJ2-7): KAGVTQTPRYLIKTRGQQVTLSCSPISGHRSVSWYQQTPGQGLQFLFEYFSETQRNKGNFPGRFSGRQFSNSRSEMNVSTLELGDSALYLCASSPGLAGGRAYEQYFGPGTRLTVT.

This clone was counted once. This chain joins TRBV5-1 and TRBJ1-5, with D possibly being TRBD1 (5 bases). Trimming took off 4 bases at V and 4 bases at J, with 12 bases between the two ends. This CDR3 spans 14 amino acids. Germline V lookup: CDR1 SGHRS, CDR2 YFSETQ. As DNA, the CDR3 is TGCGCCAGCAGCGAGCAGGGTCGTAATCAGCCCCAGCATTTT. Encoded protein: CASSEQGRNQPQHF.

This chain uses TRBV19 with TRBJ2-1; the match to TRBD2 covers 12 bases. The germline V gene has CDR1 LNHDA and CDR2 SQIVND (reference sequence). Germline trimming cut 3 bases from V and 7 bases from J; bases unmatched to any gene: 7. The CDR3 runs to 16 residues. DNA for the CDR3: TGTGCCAGTAGTATCCGTGGACTAGCGGGGTCGAATGAGCAGTTCTTC. This codes for CASSIRGLAGSNEQFF.

The chain couples TRBV4-1 to TRBJ2-7; D is uncertain. The V end was cut by 0 bases, the J end by 8 bases, with 8 bases between. From germline, CDR1 is MGHRA and CDR2 YSYEKL. The CDR3 spans 12 residues. CDR3 protein: CASSQDRVQQYF. The CDR3 DNA sequence: TGCGCCAGCAGCCAAGACCGGGTTCAGCAGTACTTC.

This chain links TRBV30 with TRBJ2-5; perhaps TRBD2 as D (5 bases). This CDR3 has 13 residues. V shed 3 bases and J shed 4 bases, with 12 bases lying between them. Germline loops: CDR1 GTSNPN, CDR2 SVGIG (reference sequence). The CDR3 loop reads CAWRGSSGETQYF. CDR3 nucleotide sequence: TGTGCCTGGAGAGGGAGCTCGGGAGAGACCCAGTACTTC.

The chain links TRBV29-1 to TRBJ2-5; 12 nucleotides align to TRBD2. Unmatched junction bases numbered 15, after V lost 6 bases and J lost 13 bases. In germline, CDR1 is SQVTM, CDR2 ANQGSEA. This CDR3 has 14 amino acids. The DNA of the CDR3 is TGCAGCGTCACAACTAGCGGGGGGCCAGTCAATCTGTACTTC. It translates to CSVTTSGGPVNLYF.

The chain employs TRBV7-9 and TRBJ1-1, with D unclear. Trimming took off 0 bases at V and 6 bases at J, with 11 bases between the two ends. The CDR3 totals 14 residues. In germline, CDR1 is SEHNR, CDR2 FQNEAQ (reference sequence). CDR3 sequence: CASSLAGSRSEAFF. The CDR3 DNA is TGTGCCAGCAGCTTAGCGGGGAGTCGTTCTGAAGCTTTCTTT. The full variable domain, completed using reference TRBV7-9 and TRBJ1-1, is DTGVSQNPRHKITKRGQNVTFRCDPISEHNRLYWYRQTLGQGPEFLTYFQNEAQLEKSRLLSDRFSAERPKGSFSTLEIQRTEQGDSAMYLCASSLAGSRSEAFFGQGTRLTVV.

The chain joins TRBV11-2 to TRBJ2-5; weak D call: TRBD1 (7 bases). CDR1 and CDR2 from the germline V gene are SGHAT and FQNNGV. Trimming left V 5 bases short and J 7 bases short, with 17 bases between. CDR3 size: 14 residues. Here the CDR3 DNA reads TGTGCCAGCAGCCCAGAGCGGGCAGGGGGGACCCAGTACTTC. Amino acids: CASSPERAGGTQYF. The full variable domain, rest sourced from reference TRBV11-2 and TRBJ2-5, is EAGVAQSPRYKIIEKRQSVAFWCNPISGHATLYWYQQILGQGPKLLIQFQNNGVVDDSQLPKDRFSAERLKGVDSTLKIQPAKLEDSAVYLCASSPERAGGTQYFGPGTRLLVL.

The J gene is TRBJ1-1, the V gene TRBV6-6; 7 nucleotides match TRBD1. Germline CDR1 reads MNHNY; CDR2 reads SVGAGI (reference sequence). The V gene end was trimmed by 5 bases and the J gene end by 0 bases; junction bases not matched to a gene: 6. The CDR3 is made up of 15 amino acids. As DNA, the CDR3 is TGTGCCAGCAGTCGTCCGACAGGGATGAACACTGAAGCTTTCTTT. It encodes CASSRPTGMNTEAFF.

A remark on this clone: At one of its ends the junction is not consistent with the germline gene, which may arise from a read error. The chain recombines TRBV29-1 with TRBJ1-5; possibly TRBD1 for D (6 bases). The CDR3 sequence is 13 residues long. From germline, CDR1 is SQVTM and CDR2 ANQGSEA. The CDR3 DNA follows: TGCAGCGTTGGGACAGCCAGCAATCAGCCCCAGAATTTT. It encodes CSVGTASNQPQNF.

The V call is TRBV7-9, the J call TRBJ2-6; D is perhaps TRBD1 (6 bases). Germline values: CDR1 SEHNR, CDR2 FQNEAQ (reference sequence). V was pared by 1 base and J by 13 bases, with 11 bases between. The CDR3 covers 13 residues. The DNA for the CDR3 is TGTGCCAGCAGCTTAGGGGGGCCTCGAGTCCTGACTTTC. Translating gives CASSLGGPRVLTF.

The rearrangement joins TRBV11-2 to TRBJ2-1; D is unresolved. With 4 bases removed from V and 8 bases from J, the gap between germline ends came to 12 bases. Germline V lookup: CDR1 SGHAT, CDR2 FQNNGV. CDR3 length: 13 amino acids. Written as DNA, the CDR3 is TGTGCCAGCAGCTCGAGCCGCCCCTATGAGCAGTTCTTC. Encoded protein: CASSSSRPYEQFF.

The chain recombines TRBV30 with TRBJ1-1; D not resolved. This CDR3 has 11 residues. Germline V gives CDR1 GTSNPN, CDR2 SVGIG (reference sequence). The V end lost 5 bases, the J end lost 7 bases, and 11 bases lay between the germline ends. The CDR3 sequence is CAWFLAGEAFF. DNA of the CDR3: TGTGCCTGGTTTCTGGCAGGTGAAGCTTTCTTT.

The CDR3 DNA sequence: TGCGCCAGCAGCCCGAAACGGACAGGCCTCACAGATACGCAGTATTTT. Its protein is CASSPKRTGLTDTQYF. The chain has TRBV5-1 and TRBJ2-3; 7 bases agree with TRBD1. This CDR3 has 16 amino acids. Germline V gene lookup returns CDR1 SGHRS and CDR2 YFSETQ. With 4 bases clipped from V and 2 bases from J, the junction kept 10 bases outside the gene matches.

The J gene is TRBJ2-1, the V gene TRBV9; D might be TRBD2 (6 bases). The CDR3 extends over 15 amino acids. The V gene lost 3 bases and the J gene lost 4 bases, with 14 bases spanning the gap. Germline loops: CDR1 SGDLS, CDR2 YYNGEE. The CDR3 loop reads CASSAEWAGYNEQFF. In DNA, the CDR3 is TGTGCCAGCAGCGCTGAATGGGCGGGATACAATGAGCAGTTCTTC.

The chain employs TRBV4-2 and TRBJ1-4, with D perhaps TRBD1 (6 bases). V was pared by 1 base and J by 3 bases, with 18 bases between. Looked up from germline, CDR1 is LGHNA and CDR2 is YNFKEQ. The CDR3 contains 18 residues. The CDR3: CASSQGRRGRRANEKLFF. CDR3 DNA sequence: TGTGCCAGCAGCCAAGGCCGCAGGGGAAGGAGAGCTAATGAAAAACTGTTTTTT.

The V and J genes are TRBV5-6 and TRBJ2-3; TRBD2 matches at 7 bases. With V trimmed by 5 bases and J by 1 base, 7 bases remained unmatched. The CDR3 has 15 residues. The germline gives CDR1 SGHDT, CDR2 YYEEEE. In DNA, the CDR3 is TGTGCCAGCAGGGCTGGGACTACAGGCACAGATACGCAGTATTTT. Amino acids: CASRAGTTGTDTQYF. Full variable domain (rest looked up from reference TRBV5-6 and TRBJ2-3): DAGVTQSPTHLIKTRGQQVTLRCSPKSGHDTVSWYQQALGQGPQFIFQYYEEEERQRGNFPDRFSGHQFPNYSSELNVNALLLGDSALYLCASRAGTTGTDTQYFGPGTRLTVL.

The CDR3 nucleotides are TGTGCCATCAGTGAGTCGGGCGGGGTGACCTACAATGAGCAGTTCTTC. It translates to CAISESGGVTYNEQFF. The J gene is TRBJ2-1, the V gene TRBV10-3, with a possible D match to TRBD2 (6 bases). Trimming removed 0 bases at V and 2 bases at J, with 11 bases between. Germline V gene sequence: CDR1 ENHRY, CDR2 SYGVKD. This CDR3 region has 16 residues.

This chain connects TRBV9 to TRBJ1-2; 12 positions match TRBD1. Trimming at V came to 4 bases and at J to 7 bases, leaving 14 bases not matched to a gene. From germline, CDR1 is SGDLS and CDR2 YYNGEE. This CDR3 is built from 17 residues. CDR3 amino acids: CASSISLGTGGAGGYTF. CDR3 nucleotide sequence: TGTGCCAGCAGCATTAGCCTTGGGACAGGGGGCGCAGGTGGCTACACCTTC.

The genes are TRBV5-4 and TRBJ2-1; TRBD1 is a possible D gene (5 bases). The V end lost 0 bases, the J end lost 10 bases, and 11 bases lay between the germline ends. The germline gives CDR1 SGHNT, CDR2 YYREEE (reference sequence). CDR3 length: 13 amino acids. For the CDR3, the DNA is TGTGCCAGCAGCTTGGGACCAGGGCCGGAGCAGTTCTTC. Translating it yields CASSLGPGPEQFF.

The genes are TRBV4-1 and TRBJ2-1, with 10 nucleotides matching TRBD2. This CDR3 is 19 amino acids long. Germline assignment: CDR1 MGHRA and CDR2 YSYEKL. V dropped 0 bases and J dropped 1; count of bases not matched to a gene: 9. The CDR3 loop reads CASSQEGAGGRGSYNEQFF. For the CDR3, the DNA is TGCGCCAGCAGCCAAGAAGGAGCGGGGGGGCGGGGTTCCTACAATGAGCAGTTCTTC.

This clone has only a few counts. The chain recombines TRBV19 with TRBJ2-2, with 7 positions matching TRBD1. CDR1 is LNHDA, CDR2 SQIVND, per germline (reference sequence). Unmatched junction bases numbered 5, after V lost 6 bases and J lost 7 bases. The CDR3 totals 13 residues. CDR3 coding DNA: TGTGCCAGTAGAGACAGGGTTTTCGGGGAGCTGTTTTTT. It translates to CASRDRVFGELFF.

The chain employs TRBV5-6 and TRBJ2-5; TRBD1 is a possible D gene (7 bases). The V gene's germline CDR1 is SGHDT and CDR2 YYEEEE. This CDR3 is built from 15 residues. V lost 0 bases and J lost 4, with 13 bases in between. CDR3 protein: CASSLVAGGRETQYF. CDR3 nucleotide sequence: TGTGCCAGCAGCTTGGTGGCAGGGGGGCGAGAGACCCAGTACTTC. The variable domain in full, with the rest retrieved from reference TRBV5-6 and TRBJ2-5, is DAGVTQSPTHLIKTRGQQVTLRCSPKSGHDTVSWYQQALGQGPQFIFQYYEEEERQRGNFPDRFSGHQFPNYSSELNVNALLLGDSALYLCASSLVAGGRETQYFGPGTRLLVL.

The rearrangement uses TRBV5-8 and TRBJ1-3; tentative D call: TRBD1 (5 bases). Per the germline V gene, CDR1 is SGHTS and CDR2 is YDEGEE. Trimming removed 0 bases from V and 5 bases from J, with 15 bases in between. CDR3 length: 16 residues. For the CDR3, the DNA is TGTGCCAGCAGCTTGGATGTGTCAGGGATACGAAACACCATATATTTT. As protein: CASSLDVSGIRNTIYF.

The chain couples TRBV5-1 to TRBJ2-7; D might be TRBD2 (6 bases). The CDR3 totals 14 residues. Germline CDR1 and CDR2: SGHRS and YFSETQ. Trimming removed 0 bases from V and 2 bases from J, with 9 bases in between. The CDR3 is CASSLESGAYEQYF. The CDR3, as DNA: TGCGCCAGCAGCTTGGAATCGGGGGCCTACGAGCAGTACTTC.

The chain combines TRBV6-1 with TRBJ2-7; TRBD2 might be the D (6 bases). The CDR3 loop spans 15 amino acids. CDR1 MNHNS and CDR2 SASEGT come from the germline V gene. Trimming cost V 2 bases and J 1 base, with 12 bases left between them. CDR3 loop: CASSEWEAESYEQYF. The DNA for the CDR3 is TGTGCCAGCAGTGAATGGGAGGCCGAGTCCTACGAGCAGTACTTC.

This chain uses TRBV13 with TRBJ1-1; D perhaps matches TRBD1 (6 bases). The length of the CDR3 is 18 residues. V lost 5 bases and J lost 5, with 27 bases in between. Germline CDR1 and CDR2: PRHDT and FYEKMQ (reference sequence). For the CDR3, the DNA is TGTGCCAGCAGCGGTAGAGGGGGAAGAGGTGTAGTCAGTACTGAAGCTTTCTTT. Its protein is CASSGRGGRGVVSTEAFF.

The chain carries TRBV6-5 and TRBJ2-2, with a weak D call TRBD1 (6 bases). Trimming removed 4 bases at V and 6 bases at J, with 15 bases between. CDR1 and CDR2 from the germline V gene are MNHEY and SVGAGI. The CDR3 runs 15 residues. For the CDR3, the DNA is TGTGCCAGCAGTTTAAAGCCCACAGGGCCCGGGGAGCTGTTTTTT. It yields the protein CASSLKPTGPGELFF.

The chain joins TRBV25-1 to TRBJ1-5; 8 bases are shared with TRBD1. The germline CDR1 and CDR2 sequences are MGHDK and SYGVNS. This CDR3 is 14 amino acids long. Trimming cost V 6 bases and J 6 bases; bases outside gene matches: 7. CDR3 DNA: TGTGCCAGCAGGGCAGGGGGCTGGGGTCAGCCCCAGCATTTT. This codes for CASRAGGWGQPQHF.